These 5 T cell receptor beta chains were all obtained from the same sample, sequenced in a study of siplizumab effects on memory and regulatory T cells (dated by TCRdb to about 2019). Library preparation was by the immunoSEQ multiplex PCR assay. Drawn from immuneACCESS, this table holds only the in-frame rearrangements with V and J called that TCRdb kept. Clones are partly lost; checked studies trace under half to an unresolved V gene and leave the rest unexplained. The sample table records roughly 60,000 clones; 85% to 95% of these occur just once. About two fifths of the sample is held by the ten biggest clonotypes. Specimen: CD8+ T cells sorted from blood. The receptors were gathered from a human donor in good health.

The rearrangement joins TRBV13 to TRBJ2-7; D unclear. CDR1 PRHDT and CDR2 FYEKMQ come from the germline V gene (reference sequence). The CDR3 covers 13 residues. Trimming left V 5 bases short and J 2 bases short, with 10 bases between. This CDR3 is CASSPHSTYEQYF. DNA for the CDR3: TGTGCCAGCAGCCCCCACAGTACCTACGAGCAGTACTTC.

This chain joins TRBV7-9 and TRBJ2-3; D remains ambiguous. V gave up 1 base and J gave up 10 bases, with 9 bases separating them. The CDR3 consists of 12 residues. The V gene's germline CDR1 is SEHNR and CDR2 FQNEAQ (reference sequence). The CDR3: CASSLGISAQYF. For the CDR3, the DNA is TGTGCCAGCAGCTTAGGAATCTCAGCGCAGTATTTT. The whole variable domain, filled in from reference TRBV7-9 and TRBJ2-3, reads DTGVSQNPRHKITKRGQNVTFRCDPISEHNRLYWYRQTLGQGPEFLTYFQNEAQLEKSRLLSDRFSAERPKGSFSTLEIQRTEQGDSAMYLCASSLGISAQYFGPGTRLTVL.

The chain joins TRBV19 to TRBJ2-1, with 9 bases that match TRBD2. Germline V gene data show CDR1 as LNHDA and CDR2 as SQIVND (reference sequence). Losses at the gene ends were 3 bases for V and 5 bases for J; bases not matched to a gene: 5. The CDR3 is 15 residues long. CDR3 bases: TGTGCCAGTAGTATCCTAGCGGGACCGAACAATGAGCAGTTCTTC. It is translated as CASSILAGPNNEQFF.

This clone was detected once. V and J are TRBV27 and TRBJ2-7, with D perhaps being TRBD1 or TRBD2 (5 bases each). The CDR3 has 15 residues. V gave up 6 bases and J gave up 0 bases, with 15 bases separating them. Germline CDR1 is MNHEY and CDR2 is SMNVEV (reference sequence). The CDR3 sequence: CASSGPGPNSYEQYF. DNA of the CDR3: TGTGCCAGCAGCGGCCCGGGACCGAACTCCTACGAGCAGTACTTC.

This sequence joins TRBV4-3 and TRBJ2-7; 14 bases are shared with TRBD2. The CDR3 sequence is 14 residues long. The germline V gene encodes CDR1 LGHNA and CDR2 YSLEER. The trim removed 3 bases at V and 6 bases at J, leaving 1 base unmatched. The CDR3 bases are TGCGCCAGCAGCCAGGGACTAGCGGGAGCCGAGCAGTACTTC. It is translated as CASSQGLAGAEQYF.